A selection of T cell receptor beta chains follows, all from one sample in a study of neurological immune-mediated disorders. MiXCR was run by TCRdb on the 5' RACE reads, yielding one entry per CDR3 protein. In the table there are about 60,000 distinct CDR3 sequences, 3% to 4% of which are singletons. The material sequenced was PBMCs. The receptor source for this set is a woman in her forties or fifties with multiple sclerosis. Both conserved end residues are part of each CDR3. D genes are given only for firm matches. Clone size is stated in some rows and not others, as once, few, many or a class when expanded.

clone_size	v_call	d_call	j_call	cdr3_nt	cdr3_aa
many	TRBV12-3/TRBV12-4	NA	TRBJ2-6	TGTGCCAGCAGGATTTTAAACGTCCTGACTTTC	CASRILNVLTF
many	TRBV5-1	TRBD1	TRBJ2-7	TGCGCCAGCAGCTTGGCTCTTCGACAGGGCCCATACGAGCAGTACTTC	CASSLALRQGPYEQYF
many	TRBV7-2	NA	TRBJ1-5	TGTGCCAGCAGCACAGCGGGCGACACGGGGCAGCCCCAGCATTTT	CASSTAGDTGQPQHF
few	TRBV4-3	TRBD1	TRBJ1-3	TGCGCCAGCAGCCGACGGACAGGTCGGAGCTCTGGAAACACCATATATTTT	CASSRRTGRSSGNTIYF
many	TRBV11-2	TRBD2	TRBJ2-1	TGTGCCAGCAGCTTATTACGCGGGAGGGCGAACAATGAGCAGTTCTTC	CASSLLRGRANNEQFF
many	TRBV6-2/TRBV6-3	NA	TRBJ2-2	TGTGCCAGCAGCTACTTTGGGACCGACACGAACACCGGGGAGCTGTTTTTT	CASSYFGTDTNTGELFF
many	TRBV7-3	TRBD1	TRBJ2-4	TGTGCCAGCAGCTCGGACAGGGGCATTCAGTACTTC	CASSSDRGIQYF
many	TRBV5-1	TRBD1	TRBJ2-5	TGCGCCAGTCGCCAAAGCCCGGGGACAGGACAAGAGACCCAGTACTTC	CASRQSPGTGQETQYF
many	TRBV27	NA	TRBJ2-7	TGTGCCAGCAGTTTAGGGGTAGCGCGGTACGAGCAGTACTTC	CASSLGVARYEQYF
many	TRBV20-1	NA	TRBJ1-5	TGCAGTGCAAGGGATACCTTTTATCAGCCCCAGCATTTT	CSARDTFYQPQHF
few	TRBV7-2	TRBD2	TRBJ2-2	TGTGCCAGCAGCCAACTACTAGCGGGGAACACCGGGGAGCTGTTTTTT	CASSQLLAGNTGELFF
many	TRBV5-1	NA	TRBJ1-1	TGCGCCAGCAGCTTGGAGGGGTGGAACACTGAAGCTTTCTTT	CASSLEGWNTEAFF
many	TRBV20-1	TRBD1	TRBJ1-1	TGCAGTGCCGCCGGACGCCGGGACAGGGAGGACACTGAAGCTTTCTTT	CSAAGRRDREDTEAFF
many	TRBV20-1	NA	TRBJ1-1	TGCAGTGTCTCCCCCCTCAGACCTAACACTGAAGCTTTCTTT	CSVSPLRPNTEAFF
many	TRBV15	TRBD1	TRBJ1-6	TGTGCCACCAGCTCCGGGACAGGGGGACGACCCCTCAACTTT	CATSSGTGGRPLNF
many	TRBV5-6	NA	TRBJ2-7	TGTGCCAGCAGCTTGGGGAATTACTACGAGCAGTACTTC	CASSLGNYYEQYF
many	TRBV29-1	NA	TRBJ2-5	TGCAGCGTTGAAGGGTTCGGCGGCCAGCCCCAGTACTTC	CSVEGFGGQPQYF
many	TRBV2	NA	TRBJ1-5	TGTGCCAGCTGGGAGACAGGTTTAGGGCCCCAGAATTTT	CASWETGLGPQNF
many	TRBV7-2	TRBD1	TRBJ2-7	TGTGCCAGCACCTTAGGGGGCTCTAACTACGAGCAGTACTTC	CASTLGGSNYEQYF
many	TRBV19	NA	TRBJ2-1	TGTGCCAGTAGTATAGTATATGGGGGGGGCTATGAGCAGTTCTTC	CASSIVYGGGYEQFF
many	TRBV12-3/TRBV12-4	NA	TRBJ1-1	TGTGCCAGCAGCCTGGACCCTCGAGCTTTCTTT	CASSLDPRAFF
many	TRBV5-1	TRBD1	TRBJ2-3	TGCGCCAGCAGCTCAGGGGGGACAGGGACAGATACGCAGTATTTT	CASSSGGTGTDTQYF
many	TRBV6-2/TRBV6-3	NA	TRBJ2-5	TGTGCCAGCAGTTACTTAGGAAACCAAGAGACCCAGTACTTC	CASSYLGNQETQYF
NA	TRBV5-6	NA	TRBJ1-4	TGTGCCAGCAGCTTGGGGACACGACATGAAAAACTGTTTTTT	CASSLGTRHEKLFF
many	TRBV7-8	TRBD2	TRBJ2-1	TGTGCCAGCAGCCAGACTAGCGGGAGATCCTATGAGCAGTTCTTC	CASSQTSGRSYEQFF
many	TRBV5-1	TRBD1	TRBJ1-1	TGCGCCAGCAGAAGGGGACAGACGAACACTGAAGCTTTCTTT	CASRRGQTNTEAFF
few	TRBV6-5	NA	TRBJ1-5	TGTGCCAGCAGCCCCGGACCCCGGCGGCCCCAGAATTTT	CASSPGPRRPQNF
many	TRBV21-1	NA	TRBJ2-3	TGTGCCAGCAGCATCCCTAGGGGGAGCACAGATACGCAGTATTTT	CASSIPRGSTDTQYF